One sample yielded the 21 T cell receptor beta chains listed below, sequenced in a study of circulating and synovial CD4+ cells in juvenile arthritis. The protocol was immunoSEQ multiplex PCR, while the TCRdb copy is restricted to in-frame clones and leaves out a portion. The sample comprises around 16,000 clones, 90% to 95% of which are singletons, and 0.7% to 0.95% rests with the top ten. Sequenced input: CD4+ T cells from blood. These receptors all come from a human donor with juvenile idiopathic arthritis.

V and J are TRBV18 and TRBJ1-5, with D possibly TRBD1 on 6 matching bases. The V end was cut by 3 bases, the J end by 6 bases, with 12 bases between. Germline V lookup: CDR1 KGHSH, CDR2 LQKENI. CDR3 length: 14 residues. CDR3 loop: CASSPQGPSQPQHF. The CDR3 coding sequence is TGTGCCAGCTCACCCCAGGGGCCGAGTCAGCCCCAGCATTTT.

Note on this clone: This same CDR3 is encoded by further DNA sequences in the sample. This rearrangement joins TRBV6-1 to TRBJ1-6; a possible D gene is TRBD1 (5 bases). V lost 7 bases to trimming and J lost 7 bases, with 17 bases between them. Germline lookup yields CDR1 MNHNS and CDR2 SASEGT. CDR3 length equals 15 residues. The DNA for the CDR3 is TGTGCCAGCAATCGGGAGGGGCCCGGCAATTCACCCCTCCACTTT. Translating gives CASNREGPGNSPLHF.

V usage is TRBV27 and J usage is TRBJ1-4; the match to TRBD1 covers 7 bases. This CDR3 has 13 residues. V trimming: 6 bases; J trimming: 8 bases; junction bases outside the gene matches: 6. CDR1 is MNHEY and CDR2 is SMNVEV in the germline V gene (reference sequence). CDR3 amino acids: CASSLRGSEKLFF. DNA of the CDR3: TGTGCCAGCAGCCTCAGGGGGAGCGAAAAACTGTTTTTT.

This clone was seen just once. One end of the junction fails to match germline, which may point to a read error. The J gene is TRBJ1-5, the V gene TRBV19; 7 bases line up with TRBD1. CDR1 and CDR2 (germline): LNHDA, SQIVND (reference sequence). The CDR3 is 14 amino acids. CDR3 nucleotides: TGTGTCAGTAGCGACCACCAGGGGGGCAGGCCCCAGCATTTT. Its translation: CVSSDHQGGRPQHF.

The V gene is TRBV5-1, the J gene TRBJ1-1; 10 positions agree with TRBD1. Germline-derived CDR1 and CDR2 are SGHRS and YFSETQ. Germline trimming cut 3 bases from V and 0 bases from J; bases unmatched to any gene: 2. CDR3 length: 15 amino acids. CDR3 amino acids: CASSSGQGMNTEAFF. DNA of the CDR3: TGCGCCAGCAGCTCGGGACAGGGGATGAACACTGAAGCTTTCTTT. Full variable domain (remainder filled in from reference TRBV5-1 and TRBJ1-1): KAGVTQTPRYLIKTRGQQVTLSCSPISGHRSVSWYQQTPGQGLQFLFEYFSETQRNKGNFPGRFSGRQFSNSRSEMNVSTLELGDSALYLCASSSGQGMNTEAFFGQGTRLTVV.

J is TRBJ1-2 and V is TRBV2, with D maybe TRBD1 (6 bases). Germline CDR1 reads SNHLY; CDR2 reads FYNNEI. The CDR3 is 13 amino acids. The V gene lost 6 bases and the J gene lost 2 bases, with 10 bases spanning the gap. The CDR3 is CASRPGENYGYTF. The CDR3 DNA is TGTGCCAGCAGGCCAGGGGAGAACTATGGCTACACCTTC. The entire variable domain, with the rest obtained from reference TRBV2 and TRBJ1-2, is as follows: EPEVTQTPSHQVTQMGQEVILRCVPISNHLYFYWYRQILGQKVEFLVSFYNNEISEKSEIFDDQFSVERPDGSNFTLKIRSTKLEDSAMYFCASRPGENYGYTFGSGTRLTVV.

V gene TRBV7-2 combines with J gene TRBJ1-1, with 7 bases identical to TRBD1. Looked up from germline, CDR1 is SGHTA and CDR2 is FQGNSA. V was pared by 4 bases and J by 2 bases, with 4 bases of the junction left unmatched. The CDR3 runs to 14 residues. The CDR3 DNA is TGTGCCAGCAGCTCGGACAGGACCAACACTGAAGCTTTCTTT. It codes for CASSSDRTNTEAFF.

V is TRBV18 and J is TRBJ1-5, with D possibly TRBD1 on 5 matching bases. Per germline, CDR1 KGHSH and CDR2 LQKENI. This CDR3 comprises 15 residues. Trimming removed 2 bases at V and 5 bases at J, with 13 bases between. In nucleotides, the CDR3 is TGTGCCAGCTCACCAAGAGTGCTAGGGGATCAGCCCCAGCATTTT. Its translation: CASSPRVLGDQPQHF. The whole variable domain, remainder taken from reference TRBV18 and TRBJ1-5, is NAGVMQNPRHLVRRRGQEARLRCSPMKGHSHVYWYRQLPEEGLKFMVYLQKENIIDESGMPKERFSAEFPKEGPSILRIQQVVRGDSAAYFCASSPRVLGDQPQHFGDGTRLSIL.

The chain uses TRBV11-3 and TRBJ2-2; 11 positions match TRBD2. CDR1 is SGHNT, CDR2 YENEEA, per germline. Unmatched junction bases numbered 1, after V lost 4 bases and J lost 3 bases. The CDR3 is made up of 15 amino acids. CDR3 protein: CASSSGLADTGELFF. The CDR3 DNA reads as TGTGCCAGCAGCTCGGGACTAGCGGACACCGGGGAGCTGTTTTTT.

CDR3 bases: TGCGCCAGCAGCTTGCCTCGGGACAGGACCTTTCCCACCTTC. This gives the protein CASSLPRDRTFPTF. V usage is TRBV5-1 and J usage is TRBJ1-2; 8 bases are shared with TRBD1. CDR1 and CDR2 (germline): SGHRS, YFSETQ. The CDR3 totals 14 residues. Trimming at V came to 1 base and at J to 13 bases, leaving 12 bases not matched to a gene.

Comment on this clone: The sample contains more than one DNA sequence encoding this CDR3. The gene calls are TRBV27 and TRBJ1-6; D not certain. This CDR3 contains 15 residues. Germline V gene lookup returns CDR1 MNHEY and CDR2 SMNVEV (reference sequence). Trimming stripped 2 bases from V and 2 bases from J, with 7 bases between. CDR3 DNA sequence: TGTGCCAGCAGTTTAAAGGGAGCCTATAATTCACCCCTCCACTTT. Translated, it gives CASSLKGAYNSPLHF.

The rearrangement joins TRBV7-2 to TRBJ2-3; 9 positions match TRBD2. Germline lookup yields CDR1 SGHTA and CDR2 FQGNSA. Trimming cost V 3 bases and J 5 bases; bases outside gene matches: 9. CDR3 length: 16 amino acids. The CDR3 loop is CASSLVLAGSVDTQYF. CDR3 DNA: TGTGCCAGCAGCTTGGTCCTAGCGGGATCCGTAGATACGCAGTATTTT.

The chain combines TRBV11-2 with TRBJ2-3; 7 nucleotides align to TRBD1. The CDR3 length is 15 residues. Germline CDR1 reads SGHAT; CDR2 reads FQNNGV. V dropped 5 bases and J dropped 1; count of bases not matched to a gene: 6. CDR3 bases: TGTGCCAGCAGCCTCATAGGACAGGGCACAGATACGCAGTATTTT. This gives the protein CASSLIGQGTDTQYF.

This chain joins TRBV5-1 and TRBJ2-1, with TRBD2 identical over 7 bases. The ends lost 1 base at V and 10 bases at J; junction bases unmatched: 8. The CDR3 extends over 14 amino acids. Germline loops: CDR1 SGHRS, CDR2 YFSETQ. The CDR3, as DNA: TGCGCCAGCAGCTTGACTGCGGGAGCTATAGAGCAGTTCTTC. Protein product: CASSLTAGAIEQFF.

The CDR3 region is CASSPQTGGVTNEKLFF. The CDR3, as DNA: TGTGCCAGCAGCCCCCAGACAGGGGGCGTAACTAATGAAAAACTGTTTTTT. The chain has TRBV7-9 and TRBJ1-4; 10 bases are shared with TRBD1. V was pared by 5 bases and J by 1 base, with 7 bases of the junction left unmatched. This CDR3 contains 17 residues. CDR1 and CDR2 from the germline V gene are SEHNR and FQNEAQ (reference sequence).

This clone was detected once. The chain couples TRBV7-3 to TRBJ2-2; TRBD2 matches at 12 bases. The germline gives CDR1 SGHTA, CDR2 FQGTGA. The J segment lost 6 bases and the V segment lost 2 bases, leaving 4 bases of the junction unmatched. The CDR3 totals 16 residues. The CDR3 loop reads CASSLYGTSGSGELFF. The CDR3 DNA is TGTGCCAGCAGCTTATACGGGACTAGCGGGTCCGGGGAGCTGTTTTTT.

J is TRBJ2-3 and V is TRBV10-3, with TRBD1 matching over 7 bases. Germline CDR1 ENHRY, CDR2 SYGVKD. Trimming at V came to 0 bases and at J to 5 bases, leaving 5 bases not matched to a gene. This CDR3 is 15 amino acids long. This CDR3 is CAISESRRGRDTQYF. CDR3 nucleotide sequence: TGTGCCATCAGTGAGTCAAGAAGGGGGCGAGATACGCAGTATTTT.

The chain carries TRBV5-1 and TRBJ2-3, with 7 bases fitting TRBD1. Germline lookup yields CDR1 SGHRS and CDR2 YFSETQ. J lost 2 bases, V lost 4 bases, and 7 bases had no gene match. The CDR3 has 15 residues. The CDR3 DNA sequence: TGCGCCAGCAGCAGTGGACAGGTTTTCACAGATACGCAGTATTTT. The encoded protein is CASSSGQVFTDTQYF.

This clone was seen once. The V call is TRBV5-1, the J call TRBJ2-5; 7 bases agree with TRBD2. The CDR3 loop spans 16 amino acids. The trim removed 0 bases at V and 0 bases at J, leaving 5 bases unmatched. Germline lookup yields CDR1 SGHRS and CDR2 YFSETQ. The CDR3 protein is CASSLVGGRHQETQYF. The CDR3 DNA is TGCGCCAGCAGCTTGGTCGGGGGGAGGCACCAAGAGACCCAGTACTTC.

This clone has only one observation. CDR3 protein: CASRTDSVLTYEQYF. CDR3 nucleotides: TGTGCCAGCAGGACGGACAGCGTCCTTACCTACGAGCAGTACTTC. This rearrangement joins TRBV2 to TRBJ2-7, with D perhaps TRBD1 (6 bases). Per the germline V gene, CDR1 is SNHLY and CDR2 is FYNNEI. Trimming took off 6 bases at V and 2 bases at J, with 17 bases between the two ends. This CDR3 comprises 15 residues. Full variable domain (missing parts from reference TRBV2 and TRBJ2-7): EPEVTQTPSHQVTQMGQEVILRCVPISNHLYFYWYRQILGQKVEFLVSFYNNEISEKSEIFDDQFSVERPDGSNFTLKIRSTKLEDSAMYFCASRTDSVLTYEQYFGPGTRLTVT.

The V and J genes are TRBV30 and TRBJ1-1; 7 bases align to TRBD1. Losses at the gene ends were 5 bases for V and 7 bases for J; bases not matched to a gene: 4. The germline gives CDR1 GTSNPN, CDR2 SVGIG (reference sequence). CDR3 length equals 11 residues. CDR3: CAWATGLEAFF. CDR3 nucleotides: TGTGCCTGGGCGACAGGGCTTGAAGCTTTCTTT.